This TCR beta chain was found in a study of beta chain features in type 1 diabetes. Study-wide results and limits: In the patient group, naive, central memory and Treg TCRB repertoires seemed more alike than in the healthy donor group.

A note on this clone: The antigen is not known.

Sorting based on CD45RO/CCR7/CD25/CD127/CD95/CD27 separated CD4+ naive, central memory, regulatory and stem cell-like memory cells. Expressed TCRB transcripts were sequenced because the entire RNA isolate underwent reverse transcription. About 3.9 million reads on average were seen across naive, central memory and regulatory T cell samples. Some clones are missing from TCRdb's copy, which holds only in-frame ones; the method was immunoSEQ multiplex PCR. The sample yields some 410,000 clones, more than 9.5% seen once. With 5 bases removed from V and 10 bases from J, the gap between germline ends came to 12 bases. This CDR3 spans 12 amino acids. Germline loops: CDR1 PRHDT, CDR2 FYEKMQ (reference sequence).

Sequencing input: naive CD4+ T cells from blood. The receptor comes from a woman younger than 35 in good health. This rearrangement joins TRBV13 to TRBJ2-1; D unclear. The CDR3 region is CASSVYSNEQFF. In DNA, the CDR3 is TGTGCCAGCAGCGTATACAGTAACGAGCAGTTCTTC.